The present T cell receptor (beta chain) was sequenced within a study of T cell responses to AZD1222 COVID-19 vaccine. Study outcomes and limitations: Seropositive AZD1222 recipients at baseline numbered only 6 or 7. Repertoire sampling occurred only after the peak T cell response. Per reports, nearly half of all spike-specific TCRs target regions that are unmutated in variants.

This table comes from immunoSEQ multiplex PCR, and its TCRdb copy is limited to in-frame clones, with some not included. This table has about 67,000 clones, roughly 85% appearing once. Whether given at about 4 or about 12 weeks, second doses were pooled. The germline V gene has CDR1 GTSNPN and CDR2 SVGIG (reference sequence). The CDR3 extends over 15 amino acids. V gave up 0 bases and J gave up 6 bases; unmatched junction bases: 10. This clone appeared a single time. What it binds is not known. This rearrangement joins TRBV30 to TRBJ1-2; 7 nucleotides line up with TRBD1. Source: peripheral blood, taken 28 days after the second AZD1222 dose. This receptor was obtained from an adult who received the AZD1222 COVID-19 vaccine. The CDR3 loop reads CAWSVPRGDRDGYTF. In DNA form, the CDR3 reads TGTGCCTGGAGTGTACCCAGGGGGGACAGAGATGGCTACACCTTC.